This T cell receptor (beta chain) was found in a study of blood T cell repertoires in COVID-19 (dated by TCRdb to 2020 to 2022). Turning to the overall study: Collaborator samples came from the United States, Italy and Spain and covered acute and convalescent phases of COVID-19. Samples were obtained from the ongoing ImmuneRACE study (first 160 participants) and from 1,254 subjects provided by 6 global collaborators. Where available, HLA class I and class II types were obtained from metadata supplied by the sample provider rather than from assay-based typing. The prospective study material was composed of cDNA or gDNA derived from T cells, B-cell-depleted T cells, or PBMCs. Deeply sampled blood TCRbeta repertoires from subjects exposed to, actively infected with, or recovered from COVID-19 were included in the dataset. The repertoires were released in a freely available public database meant as a resource for research on the immune response to SARS-CoV-2. Nearly every sample came with metadata listing a de-identified subject ID, COVID-19 status, age in years and sex.

TCRbeta CDR3 regions were amplified from genomic DNA by means of the immunoSEQ Assay, a bias-controlled multiplex PCR. The study's own analysis went as follows. Nucleated cell counts per sample were estimated from amplification of reference gene primers within the assay. To quantify the absolute abundance of each unique TCRbeta CDR3 rearrangement, sequence reads were collapsed and filtered. For each sample, productive Simpson clonality was calculated as the square root of Simpson's diversity index across productive rearrangements. TCRdb took over this immuneACCESS table, retaining in-frame rearrangements with V and J assigned. Such tables are incomplete; in checked studies, under half of the missing clones stem from an unresolved V gene, and the remainder is unexplained. V and J calls and clone size follow that table, whereas D and trimming were derived from the DNA. The sample contains about 80,000 clones, 78% of them found a single time. Of the sample, roughly 15% is held by the ten largest clones.

On this clone: Its antigen is unknown. No quality values exist for individual bases; no much larger clone is one base distant.

Deletion took 4 bases off V and 4 bases off J, with a span of 13 bases between the germline ends. The CDR3 starts with the cysteine, ends with the phenylalanine, and has 14 residues. Solely the CDR3 DNA is kept, with 42 bases framed from the first base. The study at large found these results: Clinical and demographic metadata were provided uncurated, with the amount varying by source and participant.

Each collaborating institution followed its own protocols to collect whole blood in K2EDTA tubes. For TCRbeta analysis, collaborators shipped samples as frozen whole blood, isolated PBMCs, or DNA extracted from either of those sample types. The TCR originated in a human donor in a cohort sampled during active COVID-19. This sequence uses TRBV23-1 and TRBJ2-5, and possibly TRBD2, on 5 matching bases. TRBV23-1 is flagged as an ORF with uncertain function. The sample consisted of peripheral blood. For the CDR3, the sequence is CASSRRGSAETQYF. The DNA sequence reads TGCGCCAGCAGTCGACGAGGGTCGGCAGAGACCCAGTACTTC.